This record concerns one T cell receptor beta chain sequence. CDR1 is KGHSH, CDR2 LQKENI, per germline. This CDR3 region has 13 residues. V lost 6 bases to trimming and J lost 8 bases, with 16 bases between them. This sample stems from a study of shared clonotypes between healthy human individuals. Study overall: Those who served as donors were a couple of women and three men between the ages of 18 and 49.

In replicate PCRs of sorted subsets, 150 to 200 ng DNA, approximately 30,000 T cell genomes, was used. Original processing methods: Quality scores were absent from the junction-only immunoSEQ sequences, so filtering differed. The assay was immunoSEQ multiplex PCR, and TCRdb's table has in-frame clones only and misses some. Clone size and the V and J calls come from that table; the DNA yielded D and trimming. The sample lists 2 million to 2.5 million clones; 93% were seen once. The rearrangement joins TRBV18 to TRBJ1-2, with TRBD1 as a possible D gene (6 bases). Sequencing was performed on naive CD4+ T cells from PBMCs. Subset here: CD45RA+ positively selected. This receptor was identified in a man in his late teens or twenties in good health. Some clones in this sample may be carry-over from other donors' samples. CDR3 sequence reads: CASSATGQGGYTF. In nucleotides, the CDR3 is TGTGCCAGCTCCGCAACGGGACAAGGAGGCTACACCTTC.